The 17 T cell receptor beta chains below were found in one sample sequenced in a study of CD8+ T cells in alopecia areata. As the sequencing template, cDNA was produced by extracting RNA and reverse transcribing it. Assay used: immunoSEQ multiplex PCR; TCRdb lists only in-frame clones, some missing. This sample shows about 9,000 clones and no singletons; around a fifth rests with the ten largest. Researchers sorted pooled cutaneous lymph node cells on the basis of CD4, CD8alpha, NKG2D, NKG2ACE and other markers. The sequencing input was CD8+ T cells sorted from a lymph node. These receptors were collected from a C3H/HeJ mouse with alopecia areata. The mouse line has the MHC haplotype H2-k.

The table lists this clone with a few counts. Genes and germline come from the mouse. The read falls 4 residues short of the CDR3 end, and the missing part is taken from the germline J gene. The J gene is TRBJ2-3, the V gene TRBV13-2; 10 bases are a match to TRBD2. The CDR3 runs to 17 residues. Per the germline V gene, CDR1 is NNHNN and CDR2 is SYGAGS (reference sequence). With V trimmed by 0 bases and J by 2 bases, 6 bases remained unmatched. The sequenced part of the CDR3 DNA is TGTGCCAGCGGTGATGCAGGCTGGGGGGGCTATGCAGAA. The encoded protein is CASGDAGWGGYAE. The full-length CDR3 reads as CASGDAGWGGYAETLYF.

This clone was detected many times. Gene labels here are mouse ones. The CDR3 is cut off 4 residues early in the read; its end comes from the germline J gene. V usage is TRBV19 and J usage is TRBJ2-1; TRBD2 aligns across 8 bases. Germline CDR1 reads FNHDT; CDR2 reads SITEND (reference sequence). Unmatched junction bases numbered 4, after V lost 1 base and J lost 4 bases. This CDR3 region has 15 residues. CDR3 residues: CASSIKLGGYAEQFF. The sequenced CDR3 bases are TGTGCCAGCAGTATAAAGCTGGGGGGTTATGCT.

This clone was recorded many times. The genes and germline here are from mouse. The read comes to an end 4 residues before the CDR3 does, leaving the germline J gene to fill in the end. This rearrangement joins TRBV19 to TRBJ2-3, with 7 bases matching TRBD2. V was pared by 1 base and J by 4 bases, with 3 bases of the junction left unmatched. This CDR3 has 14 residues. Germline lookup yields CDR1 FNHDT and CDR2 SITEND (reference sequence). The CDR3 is CASSILGGSETLYF. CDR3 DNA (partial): TGTGCCAGCAGTATATTGGGGGGTTCAGAA.

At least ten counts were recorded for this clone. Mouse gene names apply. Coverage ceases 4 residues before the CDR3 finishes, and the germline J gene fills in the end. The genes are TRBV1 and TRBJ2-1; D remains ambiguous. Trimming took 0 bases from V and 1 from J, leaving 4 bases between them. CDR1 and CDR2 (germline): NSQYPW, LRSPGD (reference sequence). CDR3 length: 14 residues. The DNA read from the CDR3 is TGCACCTGCAGTGCAGATGGGAACTATGCT. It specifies CTCSADGNYA. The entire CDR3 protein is CTCSADGNYAEQFF.

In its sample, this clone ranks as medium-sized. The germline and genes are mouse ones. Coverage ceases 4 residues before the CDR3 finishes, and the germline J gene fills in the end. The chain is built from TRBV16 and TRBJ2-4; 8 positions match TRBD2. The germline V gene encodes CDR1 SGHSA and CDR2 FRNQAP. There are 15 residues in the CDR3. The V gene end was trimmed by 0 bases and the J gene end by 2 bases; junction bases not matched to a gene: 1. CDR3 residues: CASSLETGDQNTLYF. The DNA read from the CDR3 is TGTGCAAGCAGCTTAGAGACTGGGGATCAAAAC. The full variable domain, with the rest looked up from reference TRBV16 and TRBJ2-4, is NAGVIQTPRHKVTGKGQEATLWCEPISGHSAVFWYRQTIVQGLEFLTYFRNQAPIDDSGMPKERFSAQMPNQSHSTLKIQSTQPQDSAVYLCASSLETGDQNTLYFGAGTRLSVL.

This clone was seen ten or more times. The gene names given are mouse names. The CDR3 spells CASSHRDKYEQYF. CDR3 bases read: TGTGCCAGCAGCCACCGGGACAAATAT. The chain recombines TRBV5 with TRBJ2-7; tentatively, D is TRBD1 (6 bases). The read ends 4 residues early relative to the CDR3; the germline J gene fills the gap. This CDR3 has 13 residues. Per germline, CDR1 LGHNA and CDR2 YNLKQL (reference sequence).

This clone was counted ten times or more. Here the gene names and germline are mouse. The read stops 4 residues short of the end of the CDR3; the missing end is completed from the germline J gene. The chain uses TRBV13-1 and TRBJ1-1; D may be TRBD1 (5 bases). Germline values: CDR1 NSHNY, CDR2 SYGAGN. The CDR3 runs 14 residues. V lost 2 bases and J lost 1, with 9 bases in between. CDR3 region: CASSERTINTEVFF. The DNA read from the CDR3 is TGTGCCAGCAGTGAAAGGACAATAAACACA.

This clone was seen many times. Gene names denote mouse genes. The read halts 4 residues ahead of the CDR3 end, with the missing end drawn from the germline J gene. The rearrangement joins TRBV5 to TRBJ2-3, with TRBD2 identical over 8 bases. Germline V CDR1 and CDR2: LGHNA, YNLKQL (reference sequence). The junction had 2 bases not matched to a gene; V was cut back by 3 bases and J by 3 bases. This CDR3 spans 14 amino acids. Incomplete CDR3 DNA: TGTGCCAGCAGCCACTGGGGGGCGGCAGAA. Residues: CASSHWGAAE. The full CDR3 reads CASSHWGAAETLYF.

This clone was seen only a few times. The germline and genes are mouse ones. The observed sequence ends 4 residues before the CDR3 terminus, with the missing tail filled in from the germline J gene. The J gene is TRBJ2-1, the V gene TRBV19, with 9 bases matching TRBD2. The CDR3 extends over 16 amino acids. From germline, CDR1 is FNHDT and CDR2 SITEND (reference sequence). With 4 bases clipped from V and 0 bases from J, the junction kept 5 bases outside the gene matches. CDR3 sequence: CASSPTGGDNYAEQFF. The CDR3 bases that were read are TGTGCCAGCAGTCCGACTGGGGGTGATAACTATGCT.

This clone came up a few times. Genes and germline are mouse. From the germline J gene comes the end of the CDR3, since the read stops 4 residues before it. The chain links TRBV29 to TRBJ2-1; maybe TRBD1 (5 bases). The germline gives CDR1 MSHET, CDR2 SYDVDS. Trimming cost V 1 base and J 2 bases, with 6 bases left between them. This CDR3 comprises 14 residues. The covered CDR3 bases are TGTGCTAGCAGTTTATTAGGGGACTATGCT. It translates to CASSLLGDYA. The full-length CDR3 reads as CASSLLGDYAEQFF. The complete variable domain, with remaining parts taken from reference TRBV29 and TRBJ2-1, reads DMKVTQMPRYLIKRMGENVLLECGQDMSHETMYWYRQDPGLGLQLIYISYDVDSNSEGDIPKGYRVSRKKREHFSLILDSAKTNQTSVYFCASSLLGDYAEQFFGPGTRLTVL.

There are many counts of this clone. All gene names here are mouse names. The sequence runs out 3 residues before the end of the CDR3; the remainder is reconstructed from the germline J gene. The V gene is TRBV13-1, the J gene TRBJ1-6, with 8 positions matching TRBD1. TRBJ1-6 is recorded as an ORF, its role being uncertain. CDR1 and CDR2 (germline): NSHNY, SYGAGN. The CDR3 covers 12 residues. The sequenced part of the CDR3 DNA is TGTGCCAGCAGTGCCGGGACAGGGCCC. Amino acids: CASSAGTGP. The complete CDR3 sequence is CASSAGTGPLYF.

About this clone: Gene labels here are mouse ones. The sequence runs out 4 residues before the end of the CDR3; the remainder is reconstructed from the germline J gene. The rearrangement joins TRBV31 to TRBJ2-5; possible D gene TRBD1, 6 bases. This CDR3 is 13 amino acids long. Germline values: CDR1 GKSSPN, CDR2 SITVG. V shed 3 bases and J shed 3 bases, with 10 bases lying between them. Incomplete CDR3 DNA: TGTGCCTGGAGACCGGGACAACAAGAC. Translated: CAWRPGQQD. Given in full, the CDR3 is CAWRPGQQDTQYF.

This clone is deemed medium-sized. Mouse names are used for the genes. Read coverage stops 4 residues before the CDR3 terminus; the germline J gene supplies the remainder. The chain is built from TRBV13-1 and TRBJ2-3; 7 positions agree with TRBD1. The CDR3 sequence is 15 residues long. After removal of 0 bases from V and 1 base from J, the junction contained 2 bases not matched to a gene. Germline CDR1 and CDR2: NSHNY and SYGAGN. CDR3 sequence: CASSDADRGAETLYF. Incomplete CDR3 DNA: TGTGCCAGCAGTGATGCAGACAGGGGTGCAGAA.

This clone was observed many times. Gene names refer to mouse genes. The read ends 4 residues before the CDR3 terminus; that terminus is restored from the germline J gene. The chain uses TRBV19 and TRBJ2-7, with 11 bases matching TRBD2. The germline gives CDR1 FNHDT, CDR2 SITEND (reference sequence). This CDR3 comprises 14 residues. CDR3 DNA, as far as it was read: TGTGCCAGCAGCACGGGACTGGGGGCATAT. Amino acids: CASSTGLGAY. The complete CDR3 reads CASSTGLGAYEQYF.

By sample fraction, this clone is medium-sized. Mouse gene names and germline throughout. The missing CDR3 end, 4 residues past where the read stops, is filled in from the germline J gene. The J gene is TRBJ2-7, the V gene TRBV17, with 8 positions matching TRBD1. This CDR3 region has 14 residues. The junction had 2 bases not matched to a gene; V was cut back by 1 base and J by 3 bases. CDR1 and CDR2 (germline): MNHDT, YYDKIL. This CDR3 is CASSRGQGIYEQYF. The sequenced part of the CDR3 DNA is TGTGCTAGCAGTAGAGGACAGGGGATCTAT.

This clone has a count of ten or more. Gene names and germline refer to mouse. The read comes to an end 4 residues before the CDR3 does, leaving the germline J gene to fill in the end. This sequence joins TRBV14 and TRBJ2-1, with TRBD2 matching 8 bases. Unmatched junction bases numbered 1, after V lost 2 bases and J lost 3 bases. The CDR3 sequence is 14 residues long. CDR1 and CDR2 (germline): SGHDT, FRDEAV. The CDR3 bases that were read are TGTGCCAGCAGTTTAACTGGGGGCTATGCT. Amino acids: CASSLTGGYA. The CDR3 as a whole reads CASSLTGGYAEQFF.

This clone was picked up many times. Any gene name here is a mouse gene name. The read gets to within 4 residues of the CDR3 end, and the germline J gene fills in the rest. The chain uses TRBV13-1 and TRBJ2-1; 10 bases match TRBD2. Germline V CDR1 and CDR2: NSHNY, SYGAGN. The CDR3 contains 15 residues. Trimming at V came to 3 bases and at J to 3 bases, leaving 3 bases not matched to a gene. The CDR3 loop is CASSGGLGSYAEQFF. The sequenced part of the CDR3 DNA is TGTGCCAGCAGTGGGGGACTGGGGTCCTATGCT.